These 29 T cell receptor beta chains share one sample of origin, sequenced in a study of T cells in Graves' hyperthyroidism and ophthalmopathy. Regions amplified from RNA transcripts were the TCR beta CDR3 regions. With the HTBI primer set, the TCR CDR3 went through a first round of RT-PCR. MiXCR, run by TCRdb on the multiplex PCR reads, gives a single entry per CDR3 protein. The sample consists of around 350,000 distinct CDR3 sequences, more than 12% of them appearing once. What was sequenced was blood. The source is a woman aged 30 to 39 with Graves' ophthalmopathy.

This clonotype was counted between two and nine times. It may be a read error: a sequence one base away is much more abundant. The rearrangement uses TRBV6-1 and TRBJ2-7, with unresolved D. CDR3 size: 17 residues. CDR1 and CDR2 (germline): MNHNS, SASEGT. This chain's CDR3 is CAGSESMSGSRTYEQYF. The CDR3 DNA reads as TGTGCCGGCAGTGAATCGATGTCTGGGTCCCGAACCTACGAGCAGTACTTC.

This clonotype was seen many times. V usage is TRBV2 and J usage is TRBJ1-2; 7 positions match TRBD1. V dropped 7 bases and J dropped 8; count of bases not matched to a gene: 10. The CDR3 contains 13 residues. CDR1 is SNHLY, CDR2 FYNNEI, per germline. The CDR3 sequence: CASMNQGVWGYTF. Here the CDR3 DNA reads TGTGCCAGCATGAATCAGGGGGTATGGGGCTACACCTTC.

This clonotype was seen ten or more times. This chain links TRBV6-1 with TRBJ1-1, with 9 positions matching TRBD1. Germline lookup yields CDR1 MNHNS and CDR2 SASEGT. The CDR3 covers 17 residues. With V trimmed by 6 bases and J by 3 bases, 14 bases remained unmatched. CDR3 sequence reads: CASSNPDRGLLYTEAFF. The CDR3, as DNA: TGTGCCAGCAGCAACCCGGACAGGGGTCTCTTGTACACTGAAGCTTTCTTT.

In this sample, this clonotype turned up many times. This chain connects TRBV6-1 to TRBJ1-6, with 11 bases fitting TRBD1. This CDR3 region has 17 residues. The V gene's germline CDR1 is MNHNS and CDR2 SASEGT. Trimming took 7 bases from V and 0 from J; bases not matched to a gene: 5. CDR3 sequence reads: CASTGQGASSYNSPLHF. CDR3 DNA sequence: TGTGCCAGCACCGGACAGGGGGCGAGCTCCTATAATTCACCCCTCCACTTT.

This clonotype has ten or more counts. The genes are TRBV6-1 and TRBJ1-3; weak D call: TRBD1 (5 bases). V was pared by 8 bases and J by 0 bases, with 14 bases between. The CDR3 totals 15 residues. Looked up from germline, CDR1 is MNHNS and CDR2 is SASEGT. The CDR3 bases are TGTGCCAGCGTAGCCGACAGAGTCTCTGGAAACACCATATATTTT. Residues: CASVADRVSGNTIYF.

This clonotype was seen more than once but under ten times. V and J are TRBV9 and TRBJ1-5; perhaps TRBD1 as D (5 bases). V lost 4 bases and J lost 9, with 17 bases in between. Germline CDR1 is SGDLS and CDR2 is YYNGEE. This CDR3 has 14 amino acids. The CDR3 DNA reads TGTGCCAGCAGCACCTCCACAGGTTCCACGCCCCAGCATTTT. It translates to CASSTSTGSTPQHF. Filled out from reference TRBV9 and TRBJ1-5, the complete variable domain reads DSGVTQTPKHLITATGQRVTLRCSPRSGDLSVYWYQQSLDQGLQFLIQYYNGEERAKGNILERFSAQQFPDLHSELNLSSLELGDSALYFCASSTSTGSTPQHFGDGTRLSIL.

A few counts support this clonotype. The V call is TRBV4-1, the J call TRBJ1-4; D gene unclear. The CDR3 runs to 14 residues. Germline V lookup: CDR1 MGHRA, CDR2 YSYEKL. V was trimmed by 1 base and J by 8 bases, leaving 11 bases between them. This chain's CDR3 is CASSQASSAEKLFF. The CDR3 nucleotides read TGCGCCAGCAGCCAAGCCTCGTCAGCGGAAAAACTGTTTTTT.

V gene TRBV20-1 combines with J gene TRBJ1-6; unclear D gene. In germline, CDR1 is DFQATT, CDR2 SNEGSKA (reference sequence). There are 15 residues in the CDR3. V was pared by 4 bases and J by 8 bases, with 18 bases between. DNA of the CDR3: TGCAGTGCTAAAATTACCCACGGTAGGGATTCACCCCTCCACTTT. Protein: CSAKITHGRDSPLHF.

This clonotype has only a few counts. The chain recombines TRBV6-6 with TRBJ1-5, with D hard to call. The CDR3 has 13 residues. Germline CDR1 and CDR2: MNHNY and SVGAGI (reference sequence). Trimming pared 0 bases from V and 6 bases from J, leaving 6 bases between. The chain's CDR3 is CASSYSGSQPQHF. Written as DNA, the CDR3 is TGTGCCAGCAGTTACTCCGGGAGTCAGCCCCAGCATTTT.

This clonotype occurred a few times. The CDR3 is CASSQAGTDTQYF. The DNA for the CDR3 is TGTGCCAGCAGCCAAGCCGGCACAGATACGCAGTATTTT. The chain uses TRBV9 and TRBJ2-3; the D is unclear. Germline CDR1 SGDLS, CDR2 YYNGEE. V was trimmed by 4 bases and J by 1 base, leaving 7 bases between them. The CDR3 runs 13 residues. The variable domain in full, with the rest retrieved from reference TRBV9 and TRBJ2-3, is DSGVTQTPKHLITATGQRVTLRCSPRSGDLSVYWYQQSLDQGLQFLIQYYNGEERAKGNILERFSAQQFPDLHSELNLSSLELGDSALYFCASSQAGTDTQYFGPGTRLTVL.

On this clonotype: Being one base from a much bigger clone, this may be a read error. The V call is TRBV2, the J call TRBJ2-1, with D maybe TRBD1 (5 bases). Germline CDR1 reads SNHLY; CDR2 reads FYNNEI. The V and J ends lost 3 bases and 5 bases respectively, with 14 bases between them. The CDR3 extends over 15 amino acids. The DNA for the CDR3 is TGTGCCAGCAGTGAGCCCCTTGACAGAGACAATGAGCAGTTCTTC. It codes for CASSEPLDRDNEQFF.

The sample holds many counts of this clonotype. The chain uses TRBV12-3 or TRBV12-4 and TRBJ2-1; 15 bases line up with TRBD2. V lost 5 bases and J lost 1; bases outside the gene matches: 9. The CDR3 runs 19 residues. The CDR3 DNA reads TGTGCCAGCAGTAGGACTAGCGGGGGGGTCTTTATGTCCTACAATGAGCAGTTCTTC. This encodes CASSRTSGGVFMSYNEQFF.

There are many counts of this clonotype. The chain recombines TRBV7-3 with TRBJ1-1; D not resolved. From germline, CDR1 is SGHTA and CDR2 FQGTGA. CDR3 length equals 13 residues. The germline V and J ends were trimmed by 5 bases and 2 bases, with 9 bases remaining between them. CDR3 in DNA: TGTGCCAGCAGCCGAGGATCAAACACTGAAGCTTTCTTT. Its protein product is CASSRGSNTEAFF.

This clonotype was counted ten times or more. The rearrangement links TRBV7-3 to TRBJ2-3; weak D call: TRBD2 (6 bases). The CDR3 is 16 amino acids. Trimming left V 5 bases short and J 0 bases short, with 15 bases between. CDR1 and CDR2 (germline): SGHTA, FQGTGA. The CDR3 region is CASSPDLGLSTDTQYF. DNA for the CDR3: TGTGCCAGCAGCCCCGATCTGGGACTCAGCACAGATACGCAGTATTTT.

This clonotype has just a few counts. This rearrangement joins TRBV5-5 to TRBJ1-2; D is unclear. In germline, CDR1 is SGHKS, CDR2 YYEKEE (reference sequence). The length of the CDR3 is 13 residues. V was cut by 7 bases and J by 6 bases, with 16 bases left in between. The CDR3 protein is CASVLGSGDGYTF. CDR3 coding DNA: TGTGCCAGCGTATTGGGGAGTGGAGATGGCTACACCTTC. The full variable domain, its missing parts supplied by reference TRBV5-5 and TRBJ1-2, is DAGVTQSPTHLIKTRGQQVTLRCSPISGHKSVSWYQQVLGQGPQFIFQYYEKEERGRGNFPDRFSARQFPNYSSELNVNALLLGDSALYLCASVLGSGDGYTFGSGTRLTVV.

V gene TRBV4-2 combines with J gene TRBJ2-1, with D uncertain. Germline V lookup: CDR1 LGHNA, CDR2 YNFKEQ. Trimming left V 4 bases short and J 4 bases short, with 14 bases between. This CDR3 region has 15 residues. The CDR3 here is CASSPSVGVYNEQFF. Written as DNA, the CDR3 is TGTGCCAGCAGCCCCTCAGTGGGCGTTTACAATGAGCAGTTCTTC.

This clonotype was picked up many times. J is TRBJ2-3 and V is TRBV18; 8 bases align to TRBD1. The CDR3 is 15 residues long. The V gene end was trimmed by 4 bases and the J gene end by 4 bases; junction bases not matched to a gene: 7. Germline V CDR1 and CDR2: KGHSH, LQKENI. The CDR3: CASSRTGGVSDTQYF. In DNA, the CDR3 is TGTGCCAGCTCACGTACAGGGGGTGTGTCAGATACGCAGTATTTT. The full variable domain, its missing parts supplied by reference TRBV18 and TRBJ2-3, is NAGVMQNPRHLVRRRGQEARLRCSPMKGHSHVYWYRQLPEEGLKFMVYLQKENIIDESGMPKERFSAEFPKEGPSILRIQQVVRGDSAAYFCASSRTGGVSDTQYFGPGTRLTVL.

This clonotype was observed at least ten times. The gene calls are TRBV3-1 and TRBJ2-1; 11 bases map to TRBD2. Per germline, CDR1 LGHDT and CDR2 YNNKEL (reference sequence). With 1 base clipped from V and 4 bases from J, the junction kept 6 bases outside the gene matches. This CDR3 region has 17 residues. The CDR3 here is CASSQAPGLAEYNEQFF. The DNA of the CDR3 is TGTGCCAGCAGCCAAGCTCCGGGACTAGCGGAGTACAATGAGCAGTTCTTC.

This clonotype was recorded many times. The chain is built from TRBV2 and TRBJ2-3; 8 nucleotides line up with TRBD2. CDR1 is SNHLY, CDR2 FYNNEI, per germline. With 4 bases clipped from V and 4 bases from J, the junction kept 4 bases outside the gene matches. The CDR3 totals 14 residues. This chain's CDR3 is CASSVGGASDTQYF. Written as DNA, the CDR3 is TGTGCCAGCAGTGTCGGGGGGGCCTCAGATACGCAGTATTTT.

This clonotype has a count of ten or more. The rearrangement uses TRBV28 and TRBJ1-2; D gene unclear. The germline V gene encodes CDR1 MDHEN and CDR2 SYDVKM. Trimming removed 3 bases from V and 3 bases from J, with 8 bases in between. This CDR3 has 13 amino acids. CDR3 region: CASSFSLYYGYTF. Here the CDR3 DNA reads TGTGCCAGCAGTTTTTCTCTGTACTATGGCTACACCTTC.

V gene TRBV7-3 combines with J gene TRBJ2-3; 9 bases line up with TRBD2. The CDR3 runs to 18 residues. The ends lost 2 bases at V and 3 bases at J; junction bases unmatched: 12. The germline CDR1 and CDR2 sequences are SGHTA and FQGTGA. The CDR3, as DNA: TGTGCCAGCAGCTTAGCGGGGGGGCCCTCTTCTTTGACAGATACGCAGTATTTT. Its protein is CASSLAGGPSSLTDTQYF.

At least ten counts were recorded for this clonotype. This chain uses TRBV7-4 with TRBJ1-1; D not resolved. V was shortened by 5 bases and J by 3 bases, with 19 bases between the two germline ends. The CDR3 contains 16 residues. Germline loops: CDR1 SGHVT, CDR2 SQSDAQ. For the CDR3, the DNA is TGTGCCAGCAGCCTCCAGAATTCGGGCAGACACACTGAAGCTTTCTTT. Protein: CASSLQNSGRHTEAFF.

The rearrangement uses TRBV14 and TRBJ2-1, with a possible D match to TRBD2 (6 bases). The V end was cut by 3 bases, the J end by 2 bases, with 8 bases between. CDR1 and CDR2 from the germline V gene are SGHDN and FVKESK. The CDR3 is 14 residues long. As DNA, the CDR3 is TGTGCCAGCAGCCAGGGAGGCGCCTACAATGAGCAGTTCTTC. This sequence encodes CASSQGGAYNEQFF.

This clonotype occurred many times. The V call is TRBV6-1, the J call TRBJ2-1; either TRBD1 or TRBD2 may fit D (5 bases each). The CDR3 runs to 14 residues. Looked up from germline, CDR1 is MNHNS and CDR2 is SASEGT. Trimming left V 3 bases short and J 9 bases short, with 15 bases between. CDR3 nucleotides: TGTGCCAGCAGTGAGAGACGGGACCACGGTGAGCAGTTCTTC. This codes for CASSERRDHGEQFF.

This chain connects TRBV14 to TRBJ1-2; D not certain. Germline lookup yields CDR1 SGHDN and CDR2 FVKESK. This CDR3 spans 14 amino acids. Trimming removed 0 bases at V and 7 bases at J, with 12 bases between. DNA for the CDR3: TGTGCCAGCAGCCAAGATAGGGTTTGGAGTGGCTACACCTTC. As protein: CASSQDRVWSGYTF.

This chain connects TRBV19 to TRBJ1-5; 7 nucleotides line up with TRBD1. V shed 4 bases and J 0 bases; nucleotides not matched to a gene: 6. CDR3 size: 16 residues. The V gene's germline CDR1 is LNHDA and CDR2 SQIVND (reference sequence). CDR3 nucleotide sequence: TGTGCCAGTAGTACCCGCGGGACAGATAGCAATCAGCCCCAGCATTTT. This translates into CASSTRGTDSNQPQHF.

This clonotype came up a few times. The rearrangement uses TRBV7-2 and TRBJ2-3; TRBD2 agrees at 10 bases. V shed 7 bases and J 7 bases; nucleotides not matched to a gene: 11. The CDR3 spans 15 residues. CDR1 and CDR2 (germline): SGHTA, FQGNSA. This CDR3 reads CASIPSSGGSNTQYF. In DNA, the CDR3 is TGTGCCAGCATTCCGTCTAGCGGGGGTTCAAATACGCAGTATTTT.

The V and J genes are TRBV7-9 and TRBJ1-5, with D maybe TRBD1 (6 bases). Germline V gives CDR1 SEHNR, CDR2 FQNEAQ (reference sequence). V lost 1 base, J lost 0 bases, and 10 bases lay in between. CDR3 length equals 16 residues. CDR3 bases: TGTGCCAGCAGCTTAGTGGAGGGGGATAGCAATCAGCCCCAGCATTTT. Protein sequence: CASSLVEGDSNQPQHF.

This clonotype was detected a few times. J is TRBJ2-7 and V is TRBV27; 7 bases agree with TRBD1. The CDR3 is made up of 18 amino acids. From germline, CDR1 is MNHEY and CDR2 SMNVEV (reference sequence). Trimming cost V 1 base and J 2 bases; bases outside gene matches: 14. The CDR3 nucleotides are TGTGCCAGCAGTTTATTCAGTCCCCGGGACAGCCTAACCTACGAGCAGTACTTC. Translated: CASSLFSPRDSLTYEQYF.